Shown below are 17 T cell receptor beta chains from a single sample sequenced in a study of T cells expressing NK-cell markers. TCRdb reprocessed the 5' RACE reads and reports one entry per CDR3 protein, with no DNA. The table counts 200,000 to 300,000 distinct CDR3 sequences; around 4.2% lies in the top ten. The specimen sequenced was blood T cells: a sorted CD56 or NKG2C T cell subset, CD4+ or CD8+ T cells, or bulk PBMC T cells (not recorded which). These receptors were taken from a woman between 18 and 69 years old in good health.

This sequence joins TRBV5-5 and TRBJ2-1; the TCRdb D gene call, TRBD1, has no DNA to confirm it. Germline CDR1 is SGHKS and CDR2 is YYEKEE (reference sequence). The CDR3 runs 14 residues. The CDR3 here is CASSLRTVPNEQFF.

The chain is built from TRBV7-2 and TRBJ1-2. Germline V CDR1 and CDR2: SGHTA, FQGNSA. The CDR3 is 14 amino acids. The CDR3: CASRASAGPYGYTF.

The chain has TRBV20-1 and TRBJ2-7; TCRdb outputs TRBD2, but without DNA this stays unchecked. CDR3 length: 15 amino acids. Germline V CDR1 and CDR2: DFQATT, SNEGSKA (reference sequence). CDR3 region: CSALAGAGLSYEQYF.

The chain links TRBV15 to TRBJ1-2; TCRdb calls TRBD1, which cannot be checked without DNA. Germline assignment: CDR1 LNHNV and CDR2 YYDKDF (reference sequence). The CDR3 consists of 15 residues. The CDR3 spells CATSPWDREFYGYTF.

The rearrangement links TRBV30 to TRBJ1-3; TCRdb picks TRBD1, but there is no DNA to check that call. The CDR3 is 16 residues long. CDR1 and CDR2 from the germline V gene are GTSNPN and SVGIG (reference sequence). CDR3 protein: CAWIPPSSPSGNTIYF. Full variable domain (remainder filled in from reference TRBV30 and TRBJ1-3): SQTIHQWPATLVQPVGSPLSLECTVEGTSNPNLYWYRQAAGRGLQLLFYSVGIGQISSEVPQNLSASRPQDRQFILSSKKLLLSDSGFYLCAWIPPSSPSGNTIYFGEGSWLTVV.

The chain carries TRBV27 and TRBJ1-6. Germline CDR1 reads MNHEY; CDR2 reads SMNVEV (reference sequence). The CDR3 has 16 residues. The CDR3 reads CASSLSAAMRYSPLHF.

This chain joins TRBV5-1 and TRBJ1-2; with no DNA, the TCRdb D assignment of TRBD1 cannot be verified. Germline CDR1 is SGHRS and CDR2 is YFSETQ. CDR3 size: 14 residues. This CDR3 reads CASSLRPVGYGYTF. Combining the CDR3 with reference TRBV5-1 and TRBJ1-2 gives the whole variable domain KAGVTQTPRYLIKTRGQQVTLSCSPISGHRSVSWYQQTPGQGLQFLFEYFSETQRNKGNFPGRFSGRQFSNSRSEMNVSTLELGDSALYLCASSLRPVGYGYTFGSGTRLTVV.

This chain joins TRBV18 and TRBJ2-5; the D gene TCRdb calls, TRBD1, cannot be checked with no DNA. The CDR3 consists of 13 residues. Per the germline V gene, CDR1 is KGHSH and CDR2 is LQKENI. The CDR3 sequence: CASSPRDGETQYF.

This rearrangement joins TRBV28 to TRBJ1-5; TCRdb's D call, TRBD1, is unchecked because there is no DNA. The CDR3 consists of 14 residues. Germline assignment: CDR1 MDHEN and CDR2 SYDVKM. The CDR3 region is CASTRRGLNQPQHF.

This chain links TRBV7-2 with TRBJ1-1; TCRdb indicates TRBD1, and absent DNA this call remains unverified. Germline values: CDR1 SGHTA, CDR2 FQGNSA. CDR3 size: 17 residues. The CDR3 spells CASSHVLRVSFRTEAFF.

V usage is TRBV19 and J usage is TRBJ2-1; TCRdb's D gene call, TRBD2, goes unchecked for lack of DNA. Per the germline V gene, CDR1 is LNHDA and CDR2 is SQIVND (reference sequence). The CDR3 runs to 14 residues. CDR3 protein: CASSIGGRAGEQFF.

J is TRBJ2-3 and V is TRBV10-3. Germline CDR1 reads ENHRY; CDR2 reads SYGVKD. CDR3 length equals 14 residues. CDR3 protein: CAISEALNTDTQYF.

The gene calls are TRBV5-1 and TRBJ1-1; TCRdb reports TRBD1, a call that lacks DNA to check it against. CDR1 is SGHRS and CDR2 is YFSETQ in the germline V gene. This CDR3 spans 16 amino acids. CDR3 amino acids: CASSSGANHMNTEAFF.

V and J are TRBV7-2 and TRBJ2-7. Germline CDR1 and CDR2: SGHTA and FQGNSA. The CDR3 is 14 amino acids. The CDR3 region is CASSLVPQHYEQYF.

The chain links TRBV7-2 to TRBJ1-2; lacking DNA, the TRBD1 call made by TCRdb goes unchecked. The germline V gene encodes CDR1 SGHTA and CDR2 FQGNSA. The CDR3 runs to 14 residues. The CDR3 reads CASSLSDRGYGYTF. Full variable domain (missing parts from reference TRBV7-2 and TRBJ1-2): GAGVSQSPSNKVTEKGKDVELRCDPISGHTALYWYRQSLGQGLEFLIYFQGNSAPDKSGLPSDRFSAERTGGSVSTLTIQRTQQEDSAVYLCASSLSDRGYGYTFGSGTRLTVV.

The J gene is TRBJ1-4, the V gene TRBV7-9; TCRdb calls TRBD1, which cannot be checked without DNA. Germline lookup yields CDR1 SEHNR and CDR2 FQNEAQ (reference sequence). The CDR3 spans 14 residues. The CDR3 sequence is CASSLTGVTEKLFF.

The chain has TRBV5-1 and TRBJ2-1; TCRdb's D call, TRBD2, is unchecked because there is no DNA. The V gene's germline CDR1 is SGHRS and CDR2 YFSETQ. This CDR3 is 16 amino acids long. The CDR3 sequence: CASSLAPRGAYNEQFF.